A selection of T cell receptor beta chains follows, all from one sample in a study of T cell changes during pregnancy in multiple sclerosis. The method was immunoSEQ multiplex PCR; TCRdb's version includes in-frame clones alone and lacks a portion of them. This table has 30,000 to 35,000 clones, under 95% appearing once. The source was CD4+ T cells from peripheral blood mononuclear cells, collected in the second trimester of pregnancy. Receptor source: a female donor in good health, enrolled as a control in a pregnancy study. CDR3s include the opening cysteine and the closing phenylalanine or tryptophan. The D gene is left open where the match is weak. A row's size may be missing; if present it is once, few, many or a size class.

j_call	v_call	clone_size	d_call	cdr3_aa	cdr3_nt
TRBJ1-1	TRBV5-1	NA	NA	CASSGWVGGGTEAFF	TGCGCCAGCAGCGGGTGGGTGGGCGGAGGCACTGAAGCTTTCTTT
TRBJ2-1	TRBV6-1	once	TRBD1	CASPAGTGGNEQFF	TGTGCCTCTCCTGCCGGGACAGGGGGCAATGAGCAGTTCTTC
TRBJ1-3	TRBV2	NA	TRBD1	CASSEGQGFSGNTIYF	TGTGCCAGCAGTGAGGGACAGGGATTCTCTGGAAACACCATATATTTT
TRBJ2-2	TRBV6-4	NA	NA	CASSSGVGGELFF	TGTGCCAGCAGTTCAGGGGTTGGCGGGGAGCTGTTTTTT
TRBJ2-1	TRBV19	NA	TRBD2	CASSSGLAGANAYNEQFF	TGTGCCAGTAGTTCGGGACTAGCGGGCGCTAACGCCTACAATGAGCAGTTCTTC
TRBJ1-1	TRBV30	NA	NA	CAWSKQGNTEAFF	TGTGCCTGGAGTAAACAGGGGAACACTGAAGCTTTCTTT
TRBJ2-3	TRBV6-4	NA	TRBD1	CASRKGQGADTQYF	TGTGCCAGCAGAAAGGGACAGGGGGCAGATACGCAGTATTTT
TRBJ2-5	TRBV15	NA	TRBD1	CATSTGTAQETQYF	TGTGCCACCAGCACCGGGACAGCCCAAGAGACCCAGTACTTC
TRBJ2-3	TRBV18	NA	NA	CASSPLGHTDTQYF	TGTGCCAGCTCACCATTGGGACACACAGATACGCAGTATTTT
TRBJ1-2	TRBV5-1	NA	NA	CASSQGRGGYGYTF	TGCGCCAGCAGCCAAGGACGAGGGGGCTATGGCTACACCTTC
TRBJ1-2	TRBV11-3	NA	NA	CASSLQTNYGYTF	TGTGCCAGCAGCTTGCAGACTAACTATGGCTACACCTTC
TRBJ1-1	TRBV19	NA	TRBD1	CASSPGQGRTEAFF	TGTGCCAGTAGTCCGGGACAGGGAAGGACTGAAGCTTTCTTT
TRBJ2-2	TRBV5-1	once	TRBD2	CASSSVSGRATGELFF	TGCGCCAGCAGCTCGGTTAGCGGGAGGGCCACCGGGGAGCTGTTTTTT
TRBJ1-1	TRBV5-1	NA	TRBD1	CASSLSQGATEAFF	TGCGCCAGCAGCCTGTCACAGGGGGCCACTGAAGCTTTCTTT
TRBJ2-2	TRBV19	NA	TRBD2	CASSIDPGLVSGELFF	TGTGCCAGTAGTATAGACCCGGGACTAGTCTCCGGGGAGCTGTTTTTT
TRBJ1-1	TRBV5-1	NA	TRBD1	CASSHEGALRNTEAFF	TGCGCCAGCAGCCACGAGGGGGCATTGCGGAACACTGAAGCTTTCTTT
TRBJ1-1	TRBV7-8	medium-sized	NA	CASSLELVMDTEAFF	TGTGCCAGCAGCTTAGAGCTGGTGATGGACACTGAAGCTTTCTTT
TRBJ1-2	TRBV6-5	NA	NA	CASRPGGSGGYTF	TGTGCCAGCCGCCCCGGGGGTTCGGGTGGCTACACCTTC
TRBJ1-5	TRBV7-2	NA	NA	CASSLKTGISNQPQHF	TGTGCCAGCAGCTTAAAAACAGGAATTAGCAATCAGCCCCAGCATTTT
TRBJ1-5	TRBV6-5	NA	TRBD1	CASSFGQGNQPQHF	TGTGCCAGCAGTTTCGGACAGGGGAATCAGCCCCAGCATTTT
TRBJ1-2	TRBV30	NA	TRBD1	CAWSVTGAGGYTF	TGTGCCTGGAGTGTAACAGGGGCCGGCGGCTACACCTTC
TRBJ2-5	TRBV6-1	NA	NA	CASSDRGETQYF	TGTGCCAGCAGTGACCGGGGGGAGACCCAGTACTTC
TRBJ1-4	TRBV4-1	NA	NA	CASSHRKQEKLFF	TGCGCCAGCAGCCACCGCAAACAAGAAAAACTGTTTTTT
TRBJ1-5	TRBV30	NA	NA	CAWRSQGINQPQHF	TGTGCCTGGAGGAGCCAGGGGATCAATCAGCCCCAGCATTTT
TRBJ1-1	TRBV25-1	once	NA	CASSESGYGNTEAFF	TGTGCCAGCAGTGAATCAGGCTACGGGAACACTGAAGCTTTCTTT
TRBJ2-7	TRBV21-1	NA	NA	CASSTRQGMDYEQYF	TGTGCCAGCAGCACCAGACAGGGAATGGACTACGAGCAGTACTTC
TRBJ2-3	TRBV30	NA	NA	CAWSVFIDTQYF	TGTGCCTGGAGTGTATTTATAGATACGCAGTATTTT
TRBJ1-2	TRBV14	once	TRBD1	CASSQVRGGEYGYTF	TGTGCCAGCAGCCAAGTCCGAGGGGGCGAATATGGCTACACCTTC
TRBJ2-7	TRBV5-6	once	NA	CASSPRGAGADSYEQYF	TGTGCCAGCAGCCCCCGCGGGGCGGGGGCTGACTCCTACGAGCAGTACTTC
TRBJ1-1	TRBV11-3	NA	TRBD1	CASGPTRQGATTEAFF	TGTGCCAGCGGACCCACCCGGCAGGGGGCGACCACTGAAGCTTTCTTT
TRBJ2-7	TRBV9	NA	NA	CASSVLATSGEQYF	TGTGCCAGCAGCGTACTAGCGACTTCGGGGGAGCAGTACTTC
TRBJ1-3	TRBV30	few	TRBD1	CAWSEGGYGNTIYF	TGTGCCTGGAGTGAAGGGGGCTATGGAAACACCATATATTTT
TRBJ2-7	TRBV7-9	NA	TRBD1	CASSLSRQGSYEQYF	TGTGCCAGCAGCCTATCCAGACAGGGGTCCTACGAGCAGTACTTC
TRBJ2-1	TRBV18	few	NA	CASSSQYNEQFF	TGTGCCAGCTCTAGCCAGTACAATGAGCAGTTCTTC
TRBJ1-2	TRBV11-3	NA	TRBD1	CASSAPGQEPGYTF	TGTGCCAGCAGCGCTCCGGGACAGGAGCCTGGCTACACCTTC
TRBJ1-2	TRBV7-2	NA	NA	CASSPRYGYTF	TGTGCCAGCAGCCCGAGGTATGGCTACACCTTC
TRBJ1-2	TRBV30	NA	TRBD1	CAWRATGGGGYTF	TGTGCCTGGAGAGCCACAGGGGGTGGAGGCTACACCTTC
TRBJ2-1	TRBV7-9	NA	NA	CASSLEGSRDEQFF	TGTGCCAGCAGCTTAGAGGGGTCACGCGATGAGCAGTTCTTC
TRBJ2-1	TRBV14	NA	TRBD2	CASSQDAGESYNEQFF	TGTGCCAGCAGCCAAGATGCGGGAGAATCCTACAATGAGCAGTTCTTC
TRBJ2-7	TRBV6-6	NA	TRBD1	CASILGQGASYEQYF	TGTGCCAGCATATTAGGACAGGGGGCATCCTACGAGCAGTACTTC
TRBJ2-7	TRBV29-1	NA	NA	CSVEAPGEGGSYEQYF	TGCAGCGTTGAAGCTCCGGGCGAGGGGGGGTCCTACGAGCAGTACTTC
TRBJ1-2	TRBV25-1	NA	TRBD1	CASSETGTPGGLGYTF	TGTGCCAGCAGTGAAACAGGCACCCCAGGGGGATTAGGCTACACCTTC
TRBJ1-1	TRBV5-4	NA	NA	CASSPTVGLEAFF	TGTGCCAGCAGCCCCACGGTCGGGTTGGAAGCTTTCTTT
TRBJ1-1	TRBV13	NA	NA	CASSSNLGHRSNTEAFF	TGTGCCAGCAGCTCCAACCTGGGACACCGCTCGAACACTGAAGCTTTCTTT
TRBJ2-5	TRBV10-3	NA	TRBD2	CAISAGGAETQYF	TGTGCCATCAGTGCCGGGGGGGCGGAGACCCAGTACTTC
TRBJ2-5	TRBV14	NA	TRBD2	CASSHEGFWGGETQYF	TGTGCCAGCAGCCACGAGGGCTTCTGGGGGGGAGAGACCCAGTACTTC
TRBJ2-7	TRBV5-4	NA	TRBD1	CASSSRTGNYEQYF	TGTGCCAGCAGCTCTAGGACAGGGAACTACGAGCAGTACTTC
TRBJ1-2	TRBV5-4	NA	TRBD1	CASSWTGGNYGYTF	TGTGCCAGCAGCTGGACAGGGGGGAACTATGGCTACACCTTC
TRBJ1-1	TRBV19	once	TRBD1	CASIPSGTGFTEAFF	TGTGCCAGTATCCCTTCCGGGACAGGGTTCACTGAAGCTTTCTTT
TRBJ2-3	TRBV10-3	NA	TRBD2	CAISLLAGASDTQYF	TGTGCCATCAGTTTGCTAGCGGGAGCATCAGATACGCAGTATTTT
TRBJ1-2	TRBV4-2	NA	NA	CASSQSRLEPRGYTF	TGTGCCAGCAGCCAATCCCGGTTGGAGCCACGGGGCTACACCTTC
TRBJ1-2	TRBV7-2	NA	NA	CARCTRNANYGYTF	TGTGCCAGGTGCACGCGGAACGCTAACTATGGCTACACCTTC
TRBJ2-1	TRBV18	NA	TRBD2	CASSPLGLADNEQFF	TGTGCCAGCTCACCGCTGGGACTAGCCGACAATGAGCAGTTCTTC
TRBJ1-4	TRBV5-4	once	TRBD1	CASSSPGQSTEKLFF	TGTGCCAGCAGCTCCCCGGGACAGTCGACTGAAAAACTGTTTTTT